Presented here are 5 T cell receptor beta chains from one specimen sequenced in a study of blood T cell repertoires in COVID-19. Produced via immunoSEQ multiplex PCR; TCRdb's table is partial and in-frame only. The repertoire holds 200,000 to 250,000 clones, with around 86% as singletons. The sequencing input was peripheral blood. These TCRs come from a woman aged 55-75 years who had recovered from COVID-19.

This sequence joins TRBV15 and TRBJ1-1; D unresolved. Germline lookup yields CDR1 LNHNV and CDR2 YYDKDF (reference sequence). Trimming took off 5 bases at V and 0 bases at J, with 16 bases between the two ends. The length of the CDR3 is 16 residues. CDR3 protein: CATSSRPTSMNTEAFF. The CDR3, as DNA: TGTGCCACCAGCTCCCGTCCAACCTCTATGAACACTGAAGCTTTCTTT. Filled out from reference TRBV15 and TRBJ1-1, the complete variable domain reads DAMVIQNPRYQVTQFGKPVTLSCSQTLNHNVMYWYQQKSSQAPKLLFHYYDKDFNNEADTPDNFQSRRPNTSFCFLDIRSPGLGDTAMYLCATSSRPTSMNTEAFFGQGTRLTVV.

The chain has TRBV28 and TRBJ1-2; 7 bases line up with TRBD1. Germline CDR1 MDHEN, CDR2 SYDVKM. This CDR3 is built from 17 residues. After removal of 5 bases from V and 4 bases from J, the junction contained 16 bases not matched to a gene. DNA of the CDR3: TGTGCCAGCAGTCCCTGGACAGGCCGTCTCGCACTCTATGGCTACACCTTC. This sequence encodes CASSPWTGRLALYGYTF.

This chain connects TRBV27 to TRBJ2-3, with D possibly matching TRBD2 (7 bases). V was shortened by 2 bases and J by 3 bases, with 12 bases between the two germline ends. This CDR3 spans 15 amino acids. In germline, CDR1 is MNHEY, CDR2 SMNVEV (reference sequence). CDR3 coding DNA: TGTGCCAGCAGTTTACGCAGGGGAGGGACAGATACGCAGTATTTT. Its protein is CASSLRRGGTDTQYF.

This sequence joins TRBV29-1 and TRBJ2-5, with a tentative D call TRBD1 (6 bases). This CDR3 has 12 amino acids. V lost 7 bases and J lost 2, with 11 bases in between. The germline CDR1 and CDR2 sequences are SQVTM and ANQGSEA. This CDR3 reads CSARGGQETQYF. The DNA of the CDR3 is TGCAGCGCCCGAGGGGGACAAGAGACCCAGTACTTC.

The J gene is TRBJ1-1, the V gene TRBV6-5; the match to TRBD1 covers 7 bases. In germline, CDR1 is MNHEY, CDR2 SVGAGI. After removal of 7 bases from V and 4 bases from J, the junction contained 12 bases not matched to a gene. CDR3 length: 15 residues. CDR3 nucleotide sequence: TGTGCCAGCATCTCCCCTCGGGAGGGGGCCACTGAAGCTTTCTTT. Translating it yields CASISPREGATEAFF.